These T cell receptor beta chains were read from a single sample in a study of shared clonotypes between healthy human individuals. This table comes from immunoSEQ multiplex PCR, and its TCRdb copy is limited to in-frame clones, with some not included. The table lists some 2 million clones, about 95% of them singletons. Specimen: naive CD8+ T cells sorted from blood. The receptors shown here come from a man aged 18-30 years in good health. The CDR3 runs from the conserved cysteine through the conserved F or W. The order of the fields is V gene, D gene, clone size, J gene, CDR3 DNA, CDR3 protein. A D gene is named only where the DNA matches it firmly. Only part of the rows carry a size: once, few, many, or a class if the clone is expanded.

>TRBV9|TRBD2|-|TRBJ2-1
TGTGCCAGCAGCACCAGCGGGAGCTCCTACAATGAGCAGTTCTTC
CASSTSGSSYNEQFF
>TRBV6-5|-|-|TRBJ1-2
TGTGCCAGCAGTTACTTGGGGGGCGCTCACTATGGCTACACCTTC
CASSYLGGAHYGYTF
>TRBV13|TRBD1|-|TRBJ2-7
TGTGCCAGCAGCTATGGACAGGGTAGTCCCGAGCAGTACTTC
CASSYGQGSPEQYF
>TRBV7-3|TRBD1|-|TRBJ2-2
TGTGCCAGCAGCTTGACAGGGTTCGCAAACACCGGGGAGCTGTTTTTT
CASSLTGFANTGELFF
>TRBV5-6|TRBD2|-|TRBJ2-7
TGTGCCAGCAGCAGTAGCGGGTCCTCCTACGAGCAGTACTTC
CASSSSGSSYEQYF
>TRBV5-6|TRBD1|-|TRBJ2-7
TGTGCCAGCAGCTTGCGGGACAGCATCTACGAGCAGTACTTC
CASSLRDSIYEQYF
>TRBV10-3|-|-|TRBJ2-3
TGTGCCATCAGGGACCCAGCTAGCACAGATACGCAGTATTTT
CAIRDPASTDTQYF
>TRBV7-9|TRBD1|-|TRBJ2-2
TGTGCCAGCAGCTCGATTAAGGGACAGGGAGAAATCGTAGGGGAGCTGTTTTTT
CASSSIKGQGEIVGELFF
>TRBV7-6|-|-|TRBJ2-7
TGTGCCAGCAGCTTAGGGGGCGCGAGCTCCTACGAGCAGTACTTC
CASSLGGASSYEQYF
>TRBV7-9|-|-|TRBJ2-7
TGTGCCAGCACCCTCGGCGGCTACGAGCAGTACTTC
CASTLGGYEQYF
>TRBV10-3|-|-|TRBJ2-7
TGTGCCATCAGCAAAGGGGGTTCAGGGGTCGACGAGCAGTACTTC
CAISKGGSGVDEQYF
>TRBV28|TRBD1|once|TRBJ2-7
TGTGCCAGCAGTCCCGGGACAGGGACCTACGAGCAGTACTTC
CASSPGTGTYEQYF
>TRBV7-3|-|once|TRBJ2-3
TGTGCCAGCAGCCCCTCCGGAGGGGCCTGGGATACGCAGTATTTT
CASSPSGGAWDTQYF
>TRBV28|-|once|TRBJ2-5
TGTGCCAGCATGCGCGGGGAGGAGACCCAGTACTTC
CASMRGEETQYF
>TRBV5-6|TRBD2|-|TRBJ2-7
TGTGCCAGCAGCCAGGGACTACCCCAGCTCGTGCAGTACTTC
CASSQGLPQLVQYF
>TRBV28|-|once|TRBJ2-7
TGTGCCAGCATGGGTGACGAGCAGTACTTC
CASMGDEQYF
>TRBV4-3|-|-|TRBJ2-1
TGCGCCAGCAGCCAAGATCGAGTGGACAATGAGCAGTTCTTC
CASSQDRVDNEQFF
>TRBV5-6|-|-|TRBJ1-6
TGTGCCAGCAGCACGTTAAATTATAATTCACCCCTCCACTTT
CASSTLNYNSPLHF
>TRBV4-1|-|-|TRBJ2-7
TGCGCCAGCAGCCACGGGGGCCGGGAGCAGTACTTC
CASSHGGREQYF
>TRBV10-1|-|-|TRBJ2-7
TGCGCCAGCAGTTCTGGCTCCTACGAGCAGTACTTC
CASSSGSYEQYF
>TRBV30|TRBD2|-|TRBJ2-2
TGTGCCTGTTTAGCGGGAGGGATGAACACCGGGGAGCTGTTTTTT
CACLAGGMNTGELFF
>TRBV11-2|-|-|TRBJ2-7
TGTGCCAGCAGCTTAGGGCAGGGTGAGCAGTACTTC
CASSLGQGEQYF
>TRBV27|TRBD1|-|TRBJ1-5
TGTGCCAGCAGTTTCTTACAGGGGGATCAGCCCCAGCATTTT
CASSFLQGDQPQHF
>TRBV10-3|TRBD1|-|TRBJ2-7
TGTGCCATCAGCGGACAGGGCCCTATTTACGAGCAGTACTTC
CAISGQGPIYEQYF
>TRBV16|-|once|TRBJ1-6
TGTGCCAGCAGCCAATCCCGCGACAGGACGTATAATTCACCCCTCCACTTT
CASSQSRDRTYNSPLHF
>TRBV5-4|-|-|TRBJ2-3
TGTGCCAGCAGCTCTCCCCCCGGCAGGATAGGGACAGATACGCAGTATTTT
CASSSPPGRIGTDTQYF
>TRBV5-8|-|-|TRBJ1-2
TGTGCCAGCAGCTTTCGGAAGAACTATGGCTACACCTTC
CASSFRKNYGYTF
>TRBV6-5|TRBD2|once|TRBJ2-7
TGTGCCAGCAGTAGCGGGAACGAGCAGTACTTC
CASSSGNEQYF
>TRBV5-6|-|once|TRBJ1-1
TGTGCCAGCAAGGTGGGAGGAGGCACTGAAGCTTTCTTT
CASKVGGGTEAFF